Listed here are 17 T cell receptor beta chains from one sample, sequenced in a study of T cell changes during pregnancy in multiple sclerosis. Some clones are missing from TCRdb's copy, which holds only in-frame ones; the method was immunoSEQ multiplex PCR. In the table there are about 58,000 clones, about 90% of which are singletons. The sequencing used CD4+ T cells from peripheral blood mononuclear cells, collected after pregnancy. These receptor sequences come from a female donor in good health, enrolled as a control in a pregnancy study.

This chain uses TRBV11-3 with TRBJ2-5, with 10 nucleotides matching TRBD2. CDR1 is SGHNT and CDR2 is YENEEA in the germline V gene. J gave up 3 bases and V 1 base, and 2 bases lay outside the gene matches. This CDR3 region has 15 residues. CDR3 loop: CASSLGLAGEETQYF. The CDR3 nucleotides read TGTGCCAGCAGCTTAGGTCTAGCGGGGGAAGAGACCCAGTACTTC.

The rearrangement joins TRBV6-1 to TRBJ1-5, with D hard to call. Trimming took 1 base from V and 2 from J, leaving 6 bases between them. The CDR3 covers 14 residues. Germline V gene sequence: CDR1 MNHNS, CDR2 SASEGT. CDR3 sequence reads: CASSEVLGNQPQHF. For the CDR3, the DNA is TGTGCCAGCAGTGAAGTTCTAGGCAATCAGCCCCAGCATTTT.

The gene calls are TRBV6-1 and TRBJ1-2, with TRBD1 as a possible D gene (5 bases). The V end was cut by 1 base, the J end by 8 bases, with 20 bases between. CDR1 is MNHNS and CDR2 is SASEGT in the germline V gene. The CDR3 is 16 amino acids. The chain's CDR3 is CASSEGMGGSGFGYTF. DNA for the CDR3: TGTGCCAGCAGTGAAGGCATGGGGGGGAGCGGATTCGGCTACACCTTC.

The chain combines TRBV9 with TRBJ2-3; 7 bases line up with TRBD1. This CDR3 region has 15 residues. V shed 4 bases, J shed 2 bases, and the junction held 7 bases outside the gene matches. Germline-derived CDR1 and CDR2 are SGDLS and YYNGEE. CDR3 sequence (DNA): TGTGCCAGCAGCTATCAAACAGGGGACACAGATACGCAGTATTTT. Its protein product is CASSYQTGDTDTQYF. The full variable domain, completed using reference TRBV9 and TRBJ2-3, is DSGVTQTPKHLITATGQRVTLRCSPRSGDLSVYWYQQSLDQGLQFLIQYYNGEERAKGNILERFSAQQFPDLHSELNLSSLELGDSALYFCASSYQTGDTDTQYFGPGTRLTVL.

The chain uses TRBV5-1 and TRBJ2-2; 7 nucleotides line up with TRBD2. Per germline, CDR1 SGHRS and CDR2 YFSETQ. V gave up 1 base and J gave up 8 bases; unmatched junction bases: 14. The CDR3 is 17 residues long. The CDR3 nucleotides read TGCGCCAGCAGCTTGATTGGCGGGGGTCCTACAACTGGGGAGCTGTTTTTT. It encodes CASSLIGGGPTTGELFF.

This chain uses TRBV4-3 with TRBJ1-2; D unclear. Between the trimmed V and J ends, which lost 4 bases and 3 bases, there was a span of 15 bases. The CDR3 runs 15 residues. From germline, CDR1 is LGHNA and CDR2 YSLEER. This CDR3 reads CASSLSPTEDYGYTF. The CDR3 nucleotides read TGCGCCAGCAGCCTCTCCCCCACAGAAGACTATGGCTACACCTTC.

The chain is built from TRBV7-8 and TRBJ2-1, with 7 bases fitting TRBD1. This CDR3 spans 16 amino acids. From germline, CDR1 is SGHVS and CDR2 FQNEAQ. V gave up 4 bases and J gave up 3 bases; unmatched junction bases: 9. The CDR3 DNA reads as TGTGCCAGCAGCTATAGACCGGGACAGAGCTACAATGAGCAGTTCTTC. Translation gives CASSYRPGQSYNEQFF.

This clone was detected only once. V and J are TRBV6-5 and TRBJ1-3; perhaps TRBD1 as D (6 bases). CDR3 size: 14 residues. CDR1 is MNHEY, CDR2 SVGAGI, per germline. V was shortened by 2 bases and J by 4 bases, with 9 bases between the two germline ends. CDR3 nucleotides: TGTGCCAGCAGTTACGGAGGACAGGGAAACACCATATATTTT. Encoded protein: CASSYGGQGNTIYF.

The chain carries TRBV19 and TRBJ2-7, with 7 positions matching TRBD1. The V and J ends lost 2 bases and 2 bases, in that order; junction bases with no gene match: 0. The CDR3 is made up of 13 amino acids. The germline V gene has CDR1 LNHDA and CDR2 SQIVND (reference sequence). CDR3 residues: CASSIQGAYEQYF. Written as DNA, the CDR3 is TGTGCCAGTAGTATACAGGGGGCCTACGAGCAGTACTTC.

The chain couples TRBV30 to TRBJ2-1; 9 bases match TRBD2. V trimming: 3 bases; J trimming: 5 bases; junction bases outside the gene matches: 5. Germline CDR1 GTSNPN, CDR2 SVGIG (reference sequence). The CDR3 spans 14 residues. The CDR3 is CAWRQRGAHNEQFF. For the CDR3, the DNA is TGTGCCTGGAGGCAGCGGGGGGCGCACAATGAGCAGTTCTTC.

The chain uses TRBV7-9 and TRBJ2-5; TRBD2 matches at 8 bases. The CDR3 totals 15 residues. V dropped 1 base and J dropped 5; count of bases not matched to a gene: 6. Germline V gene lookup returns CDR1 SEHNR and CDR2 FQNEAQ (reference sequence). The CDR3 DNA sequence: TGTGCCAGCAGCTTAGGGGGACTAGTAGGGGAGACCCAGTACTTC. Amino acid sequence: CASSLGGLVGETQYF.

J is TRBJ1-2 and V is TRBV5-5, with D possibly being TRBD1 (6 bases). V was clipped by 2 bases and J by 2 bases, with 10 bases between them. The CDR3 spans 14 residues. From germline, CDR1 is SGHKS and CDR2 YYEKEE (reference sequence). CDR3 in amino acids: CASSFRTVNYGYTF. In DNA, the CDR3 is TGTGCCAGCAGCTTCCGGACAGTCAACTATGGCTACACCTTC. The full variable domain, in which reference TRBV5-5 and TRBJ1-2 provide the parts outside the CDR3, is DAGVTQSPTHLIKTRGQQVTLRCSPISGHKSVSWYQQVLGQGPQFIFQYYEKEERGRGNFPDRFSARQFPNYSSELNVNALLLGDSALYLCASSFRTVNYGYTFGSGTRLTVV.

The rearrangement uses TRBV2 and TRBJ2-5, with 9 bases identical to TRBD2. The CDR3 runs to 15 residues. CDR1 SNHLY and CDR2 FYNNEI come from the germline V gene. V trimming: 3 bases; J trimming: 5 bases; junction bases outside the gene matches: 7. CDR3 DNA sequence: TGTGCCAGCAGTGATCTGGGACTAGCTGGGGAGACCCAGTACTTC. As protein: CASSDLGLAGETQYF.

This sequence joins TRBV7-2 and TRBJ1-4; the D gene is possibly TRBD1 (6 bases). Trimming took off 1 base at V and 8 bases at J, with 11 bases between the two ends. The germline V gene encodes CDR1 SGHTA and CDR2 FQGNSA. The CDR3 loop spans 14 amino acids. This CDR3 is CASSLVAGVEKLFF. CDR3 bases: TGTGCCAGCAGCTTAGTGGCAGGGGTCGAAAAACTGTTTTTT.

V is TRBV7-9 and J is TRBJ1-4; no clear D gene. Germline V gives CDR1 SEHNR, CDR2 FQNEAQ (reference sequence). The CDR3 is 17 amino acids. The germline V and J ends were trimmed by 3 bases and 3 bases, with 17 bases remaining between them. CDR3 protein: CASSLILEGRANEKLFF. DNA for the CDR3: TGTGCCAGCAGCTTGATTTTAGAGGGTAGAGCTAATGAAAAACTGTTTTTT.

The chain recombines TRBV4-3 with TRBJ2-6, with 7 bases that match TRBD1. The V gene end was trimmed by 1 base and the J gene end by 2 bases; junction bases not matched to a gene: 5. Germline V CDR1 and CDR2: LGHNA, YSLEER. The CDR3 is made up of 17 amino acids. The CDR3 DNA sequence: TGCGCCAGCAGCCAAGCCTTAGACAGGGCTGGGGCCAACGTCCTGACTTTC. It specifies CASSQALDRAGANVLTF.

The chain uses TRBV5-1 and TRBJ2-6; D perhaps matches TRBD1 (5 bases). V gave up 6 bases and J gave up 2 bases, with 18 bases separating them. The CDR3 covers 17 residues. The germline CDR1 and CDR2 sequences are SGHRS and YFSETQ. CDR3 coding DNA: TGCGCCAGCAATCCGCACAGGCTTAGCCCTGGGGCCAACGTCCTGACTTTC. This sequence encodes CASNPHRLSPGANVLTF.